A single sample gave rise to the 17 T cell receptor beta chains below, sequenced in a study of T cell responses to AZD1222 COVID-19 vaccine. Sequencing used immunoSEQ multiplex PCR; TCRdb keeps in-frame clones, though not all of them. The sample holds about 94,000 clones; 85% are singletons and the top ten take more than 3.5%. The material sequenced was peripheral blood, taken 28 days after the second AZD1222 dose. The receptors here all came from an adult who received the AZD1222 COVID-19 vaccine.

In this sample, this clone turned up once. J is TRBJ1-5 and V is TRBV4-1, with D possibly TRBD1 on 5 matching bases. V dropped 0 bases and J dropped 0 bases, with 12 bases sitting between them. The CDR3 loop spans 17 amino acids. Germline CDR1 and CDR2: MGHRA and YSYEKL. The CDR3 DNA reads TGCGCCAGCAGCCAAGACCACAGGAGAATTAGCAATCAGCCCCAGCATTTT. Amino acids: CASSQDHRRISNQPQHF.

The J gene is TRBJ1-1, the V gene TRBV19; D ambiguous. Trimming removed 7 bases from V and 1 base from J, with 13 bases in between. Germline V lookup: CDR1 LNHDA, CDR2 SQIVND (reference sequence). This CDR3 spans 14 amino acids. CDR3 region: CASTRGVGNTEAFF. CDR3 DNA: TGTGCCAGTACCCGGGGAGTTGGGAACACTGAAGCTTTCTTT.

The J gene is TRBJ1-4, the V gene TRBV7-9; 9 nucleotides line up with TRBD1. CDR3 length equals 19 residues. V gave up 5 bases and J gave up 7 bases; unmatched junction bases: 20. The germline CDR1 and CDR2 sequences are SEHNR and FQNEAQ (reference sequence). CDR3 region: CASSPFSWGQGGAGEKLFF. For the CDR3, the DNA is TGTGCCAGCAGCCCTTTTAGCTGGGGACAGGGAGGCGCTGGTGAAAAACTGTTTTTT.

The chain employs TRBV7-2 and TRBJ2-3, with 10 nucleotides matching TRBD2. CDR3 length equals 15 residues. With V trimmed by 2 bases and J by 5 bases, 4 bases remained unmatched. Per germline, CDR1 SGHTA and CDR2 FQGNSA. DNA for the CDR3: TGTGCCAGCAGCTTACTAGCGGGAGATCAAGATACGCAGTATTTT. The encoded protein is CASSLLAGDQDTQYF.

The J gene is TRBJ1-2, the V gene TRBV27, with no clear D. V was trimmed by 8 bases and J by 3 bases, leaving 22 bases between them. This CDR3 comprises 16 residues. Looked up from germline, CDR1 is MNHEY and CDR2 is SMNVEV (reference sequence). Here the CDR3 reads CASANRLTGPYYGYTF. The CDR3 DNA reads as TGTGCCAGCGCGAATAGGCTCACCGGACCCTACTATGGCTACACCTTC.

The CDR3: CAWAGRRGKLYEQYF. CDR3 DNA: TGTGCCTGGGCGGGACGGCGGGGGAAACTTTACGAGCAGTACTTC. The chain carries TRBV30 and TRBJ2-7; 7 bases map to TRBD2. Unmatched junction bases numbered 14, after V lost 5 bases and J lost 4 bases. Germline CDR1 is GTSNPN and CDR2 is SVGIG (reference sequence). CDR3 length: 15 amino acids.

This clone was seen a single time. This chain uses TRBV5-6 with TRBJ1-5; TRBD1 aligns across 7 bases. The germline gives CDR1 SGHDT, CDR2 YYEEEE. This CDR3 contains 15 residues. The V and J ends lost 2 bases and 2 bases, in that order; junction bases with no gene match: 4. CDR3 sequence (DNA): TGTGCCAGCAGCTTTAGACAGGGACGCAATCAGCCCCAGCATTTT. This codes for CASSFRQGRNQPQHF.

The chain uses TRBV7-2 and TRBJ2-1, with 11 bases identical to TRBD2. The V gene end was trimmed by 5 bases and the J gene end by 8 bases; junction bases not matched to a gene: 8. This CDR3 region has 15 residues. Germline lookup yields CDR1 SGHTA and CDR2 FQGNSA. The CDR3 sequence is CASSQASGRRDEQFF. In DNA, the CDR3 is TGTGCCAGCAGCCAGGCTAGCGGGAGGAGGGATGAGCAGTTCTTC.

The chain uses TRBV28 and TRBJ2-1; a weak D match, TRBD1 (5 bases). The V gene's germline CDR1 is MDHEN and CDR2 SYDVKM. The CDR3 covers 13 residues. V dropped 7 bases and J dropped 5 bases, with 12 bases sitting between them. DNA of the CDR3: TGTGCCAGCATGGGGCGGATTAACAATGAGCAGTTCTTC. Translated: CASMGRINNEQFF.

V and J are TRBV5-1 and TRBJ2-3; D perhaps matches TRBD1 (5 bases). The CDR3 is made up of 15 amino acids. V lost 2 bases and J lost 1, with 11 bases in between. The germline V gene encodes CDR1 SGHRS and CDR2 YFSETQ. CDR3 sequence: CASSLSGAGTDTQYF. CDR3 coding DNA: TGCGCCAGCAGCTTAAGTGGGGCCGGCACAGATACGCAGTATTTT.

The rearrangement joins TRBV2 to TRBJ1-6; 10 bases align to TRBD1. After removal of 6 bases from V and 9 bases from J, the junction contained 8 bases not matched to a gene. CDR1 SNHLY and CDR2 FYNNEI come from the germline V gene. The CDR3 has 15 residues. This CDR3 is CASRTGGFSSSPLHF. The CDR3 DNA reads as TGTGCCAGCAGGACAGGGGGCTTCAGTAGTTCACCCCTCCACTTT.

This chain links TRBV18 with TRBJ2-7; TRBD2 matches 10 bases. Germline CDR1 and CDR2: KGHSH and LQKENI. The CDR3 has 16 residues. V gave up 6 bases and J gave up 4 bases; unmatched junction bases: 12. CDR3 DNA: TGTGCCAGCTCCCCCCCGAGCGGGAGGGCCTCTTACGAGCAGTACTTC. Its translation: CASSPPSGRASYEQYF.

The V and J genes are TRBV28 and TRBJ2-7; tentative D call: TRBD2 (5 bases). The CDR3 length is 12 residues. Per the germline V gene, CDR1 is MDHEN and CDR2 is SYDVKM. Trimming cost V 8 bases and J 7 bases, with 15 bases left between them. CDR3 amino acids: CASQIPGWEQYF. CDR3 DNA: TGTGCCAGCCAAATCCCGGGGTGGGAGCAGTACTTC.

This clone has more than one count but fewer than ten. V usage is TRBV30 and J usage is TRBJ2-7; TRBD1 matches at 8 bases. The CDR3 is made up of 14 amino acids. Trimming at V came to 2 bases and at J to 7 bases, leaving 10 bases not matched to a gene. CDR1 is GTSNPN, CDR2 SVGIG, per germline (reference sequence). In DNA form, the CDR3 reads TGTGCCTGGAGTTCAACAGGGGGTATCTTAGAGCAGTACTTC. It encodes CAWSSTGGILEQYF.

The chain is built from TRBV11-3 and TRBJ1-2; TRBD1 agrees at 8 bases. Germline lookup yields CDR1 SGHNT and CDR2 YENEEA. There are 14 residues in the CDR3. The V and J ends lost 7 bases and 6 bases, in that order; junction bases with no gene match: 10. The CDR3 loop reads CASILAGGLDGYTF. CDR3 nucleotide sequence: TGTGCCAGCATCCTGGCAGGGGGCTTGGATGGCTACACCTTC.

This clone was seen more than once but under ten times. The chain links TRBV5-1 to TRBJ2-7, with D possibly matching TRBD2 (6 bases). Looked up from germline, CDR1 is SGHRS and CDR2 is YFSETQ. V was pared by 4 bases and J by 3 bases, with 14 bases between. This CDR3 contains 14 residues. The CDR3 loop reads CASSVGTLYYEQYF. DNA of the CDR3: TGCGCCAGCAGCGTCGGGACTCTTTACTACGAGCAGTACTTC.

This chain links TRBV7-3 with TRBJ1-5; a weak D match, TRBD1 (6 bases). The CDR3 sequence is 19 residues long. Trimming left V 1 base short and J 6 bases short, with 25 bases between. The germline CDR1 and CDR2 sequences are SGHTA and FQGTGA. The chain's CDR3 is CASSLNPDSVNRIPQPQHF. The CDR3 region has the DNA TGTGCCAGCAGCTTAAATCCGGACAGCGTTAATAGGATCCCTCAGCCCCAGCATTTT.